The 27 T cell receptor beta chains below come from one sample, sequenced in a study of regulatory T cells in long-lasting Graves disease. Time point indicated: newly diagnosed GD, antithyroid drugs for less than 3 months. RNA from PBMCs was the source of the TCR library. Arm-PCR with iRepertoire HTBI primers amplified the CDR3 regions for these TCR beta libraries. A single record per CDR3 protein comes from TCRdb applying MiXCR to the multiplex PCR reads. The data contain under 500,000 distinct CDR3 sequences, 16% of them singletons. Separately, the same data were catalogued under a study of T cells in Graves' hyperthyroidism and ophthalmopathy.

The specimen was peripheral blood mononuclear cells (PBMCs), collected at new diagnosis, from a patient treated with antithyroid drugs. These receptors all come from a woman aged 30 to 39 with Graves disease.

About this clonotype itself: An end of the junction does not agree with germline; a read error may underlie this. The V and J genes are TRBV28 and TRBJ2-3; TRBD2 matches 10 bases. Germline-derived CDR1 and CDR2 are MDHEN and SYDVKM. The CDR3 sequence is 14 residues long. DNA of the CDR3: TGTGCCAGCAGTTTAAGGGCTAGCGGGAGCCACCCCAATTTT. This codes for CASSLRASGSHPNF.

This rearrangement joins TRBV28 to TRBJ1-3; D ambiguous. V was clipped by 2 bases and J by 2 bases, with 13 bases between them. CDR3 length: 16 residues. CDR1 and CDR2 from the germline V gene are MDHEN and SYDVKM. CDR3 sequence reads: CASSLGASGAGNTIYF. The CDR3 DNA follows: TGTGCCAGCAGTTTAGGTGCGAGTGGGGCTGGAAACACCATATATTTT.

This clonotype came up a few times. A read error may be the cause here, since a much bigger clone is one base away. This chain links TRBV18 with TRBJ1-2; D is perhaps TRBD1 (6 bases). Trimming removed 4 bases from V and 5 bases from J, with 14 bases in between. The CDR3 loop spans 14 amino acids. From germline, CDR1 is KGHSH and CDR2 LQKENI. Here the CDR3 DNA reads TGTGCCAGCTCACGCGAAGCAGGGGAGTATGGCTACACCTTC. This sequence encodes CASSREAGEYGYTF.

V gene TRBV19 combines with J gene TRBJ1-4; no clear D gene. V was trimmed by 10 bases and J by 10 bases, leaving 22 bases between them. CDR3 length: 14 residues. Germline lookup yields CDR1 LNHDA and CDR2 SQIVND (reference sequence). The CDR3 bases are TGTGCCACCATCAGAGACCTCGCCGAGGGAAAACTGTTTTTT. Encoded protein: CATIRDLAEGKLFF.

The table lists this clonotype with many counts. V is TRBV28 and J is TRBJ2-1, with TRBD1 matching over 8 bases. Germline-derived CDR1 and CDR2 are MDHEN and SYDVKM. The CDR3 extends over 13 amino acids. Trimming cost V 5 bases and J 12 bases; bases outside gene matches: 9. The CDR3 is CASSQQDRARQFF. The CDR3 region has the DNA TGTGCCAGCAGTCAGCAGGACAGGGCTAGGCAGTTCTTC.

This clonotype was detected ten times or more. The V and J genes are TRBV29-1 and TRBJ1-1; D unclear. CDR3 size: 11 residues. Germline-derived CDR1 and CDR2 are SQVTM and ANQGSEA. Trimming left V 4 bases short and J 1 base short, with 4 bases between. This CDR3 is CSVAANTEAFF. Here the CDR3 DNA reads TGCAGCGTTGCTGCGAACACTGAAGCTTTCTTT.

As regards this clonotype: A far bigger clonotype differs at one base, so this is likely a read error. CDR3 region: CASSPPRDRATDTRYF. The CDR3 bases are TGTGCCAGCAGTCCGCCCCGGGACAGGGCAACAGATACGCGGTATTTT. V and J are TRBV27 and TRBJ2-3; 9 bases map to TRBD1. Germline CDR1 is MNHEY and CDR2 is SMNVEV (reference sequence). The length of the CDR3 is 16 residues.

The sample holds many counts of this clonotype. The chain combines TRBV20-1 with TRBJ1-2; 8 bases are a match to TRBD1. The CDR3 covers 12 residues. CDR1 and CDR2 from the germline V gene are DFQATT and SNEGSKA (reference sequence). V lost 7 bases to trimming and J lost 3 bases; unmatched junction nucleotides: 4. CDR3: CSGTGSDYGYTF. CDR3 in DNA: TGCAGTGGGACAGGGTCAGACTATGGCTACACCTTC.

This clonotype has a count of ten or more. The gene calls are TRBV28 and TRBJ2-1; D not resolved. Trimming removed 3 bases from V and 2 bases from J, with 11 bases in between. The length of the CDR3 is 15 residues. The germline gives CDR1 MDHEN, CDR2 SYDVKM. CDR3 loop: CASSFRWATYNEQFF. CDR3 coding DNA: TGTGCCAGCAGTTTTCGATGGGCGACCTACAATGAGCAGTTCTTC.

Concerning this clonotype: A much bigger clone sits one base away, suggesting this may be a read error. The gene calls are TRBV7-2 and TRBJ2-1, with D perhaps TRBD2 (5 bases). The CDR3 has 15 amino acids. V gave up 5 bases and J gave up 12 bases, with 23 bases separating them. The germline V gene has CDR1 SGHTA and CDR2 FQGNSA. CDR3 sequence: CASSPRLALTGGQFF. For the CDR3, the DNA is TGTGCCAGCAGCCCGCGGCTAGCCTTAACGGGTGGGCAGTTCTTC.

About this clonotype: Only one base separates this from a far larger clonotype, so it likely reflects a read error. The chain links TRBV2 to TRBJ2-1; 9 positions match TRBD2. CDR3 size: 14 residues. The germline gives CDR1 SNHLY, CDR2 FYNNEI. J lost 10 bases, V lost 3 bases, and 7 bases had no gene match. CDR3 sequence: CASSDRLAGNEQFF. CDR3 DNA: TGTGCCAGCAGTGATCGTCTAGCGGGGAACGAGCAGTTCTTC.

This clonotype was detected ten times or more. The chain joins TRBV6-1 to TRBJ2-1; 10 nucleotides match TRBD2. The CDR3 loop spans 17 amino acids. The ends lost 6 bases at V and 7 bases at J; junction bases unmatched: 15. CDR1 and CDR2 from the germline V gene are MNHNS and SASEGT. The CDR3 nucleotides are TGTGCCAGCAGCCCCTTTGGGCTAGCGGGAGATGGGAATGAGCAGTTCTTC. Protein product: CASSPFGLAGDGNEQFF.

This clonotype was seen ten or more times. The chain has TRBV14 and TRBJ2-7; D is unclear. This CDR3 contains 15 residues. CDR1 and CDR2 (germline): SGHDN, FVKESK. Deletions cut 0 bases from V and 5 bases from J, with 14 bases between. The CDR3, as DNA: TGTGCCAGCAGCCAAGATTTAGGTAGACCGCACGAGCAGTACTTC. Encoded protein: CASSQDLGRPHEQYF.

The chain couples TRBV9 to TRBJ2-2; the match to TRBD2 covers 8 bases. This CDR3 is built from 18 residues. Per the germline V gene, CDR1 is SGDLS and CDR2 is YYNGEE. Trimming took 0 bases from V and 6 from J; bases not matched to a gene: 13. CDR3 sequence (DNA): TGTGCCAGCAGCGTAGCTCCTTCCGGGACTAGGCGGGCCGGGGAGCTGTTTTTT. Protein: CASSVAPSGTRRAGELFF.

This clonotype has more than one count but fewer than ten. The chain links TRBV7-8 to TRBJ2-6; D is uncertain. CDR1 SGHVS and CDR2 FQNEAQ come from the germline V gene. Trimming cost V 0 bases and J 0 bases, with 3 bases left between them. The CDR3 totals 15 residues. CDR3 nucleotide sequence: TGTGCCAGCAGCTTAGCTTACTCTGGGGCCAACGTCCTGACTTTC. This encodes CASSLAYSGANVLTF.

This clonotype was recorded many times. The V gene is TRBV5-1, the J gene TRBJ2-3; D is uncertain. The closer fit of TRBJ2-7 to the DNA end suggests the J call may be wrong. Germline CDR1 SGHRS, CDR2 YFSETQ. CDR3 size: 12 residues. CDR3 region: CASSPPSFEQYF. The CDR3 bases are TGCGCCAGCAGTCCTCCCTCGTTCGAGCAGTACTTC.

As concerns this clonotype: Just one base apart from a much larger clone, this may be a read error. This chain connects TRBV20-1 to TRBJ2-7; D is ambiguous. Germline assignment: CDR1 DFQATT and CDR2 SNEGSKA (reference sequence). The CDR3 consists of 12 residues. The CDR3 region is CSSRAIKYERYF. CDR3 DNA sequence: TGCAGTAGCCGAGCGATTAAATACGAGCGGTACTTC.

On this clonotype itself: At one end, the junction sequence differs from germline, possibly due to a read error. CDR3 residues: CASSYGLAGPYGQYF. CDR3 bases: TGTGCCAGCAGTTACGGACTAGCGGGCCCCTACGGGCAGTACTTC. This rearrangement joins TRBV6-2 or TRBV6-3 to TRBJ2-7, with TRBD2 matching 11 bases. CDR1 MNHEY and CDR2 SVGEGT come from the germline V gene. The CDR3 is made up of 15 amino acids.

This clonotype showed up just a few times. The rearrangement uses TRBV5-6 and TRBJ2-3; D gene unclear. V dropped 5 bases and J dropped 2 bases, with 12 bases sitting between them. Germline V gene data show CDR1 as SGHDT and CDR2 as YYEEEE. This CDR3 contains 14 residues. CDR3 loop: CASRFTASTDTQYF. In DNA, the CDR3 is TGTGCCAGCAGGTTCACGGCCTCCACAGATACGCAGTATTTT.

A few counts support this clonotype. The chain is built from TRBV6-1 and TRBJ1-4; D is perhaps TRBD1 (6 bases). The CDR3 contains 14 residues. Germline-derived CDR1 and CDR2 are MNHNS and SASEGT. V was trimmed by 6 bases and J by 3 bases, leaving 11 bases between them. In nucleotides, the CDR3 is TGTGCCAGCAGCAAACAGGGACCTAATGAAAAACTGTTTTTT. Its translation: CASSKQGPNEKLFF.

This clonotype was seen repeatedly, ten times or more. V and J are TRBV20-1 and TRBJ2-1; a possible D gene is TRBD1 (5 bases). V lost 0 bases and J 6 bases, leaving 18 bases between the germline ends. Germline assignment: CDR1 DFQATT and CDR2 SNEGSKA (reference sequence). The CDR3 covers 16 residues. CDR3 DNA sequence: TGCAGTGCTAGAGATCAGGGCCGGGCCCCCCTCAATGAGCAGTTCTTC. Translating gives CSARDQGRAPLNEQFF.

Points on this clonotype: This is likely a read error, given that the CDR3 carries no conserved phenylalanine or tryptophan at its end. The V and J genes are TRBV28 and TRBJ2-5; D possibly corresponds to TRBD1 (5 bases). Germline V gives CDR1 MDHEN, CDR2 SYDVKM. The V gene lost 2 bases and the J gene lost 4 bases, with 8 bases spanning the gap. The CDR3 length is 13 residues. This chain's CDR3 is CASSLGAIETQYL. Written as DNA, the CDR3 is TGTGCCAGCAGTTTAGGGGCGATAGAGACCCAGTACCTC.

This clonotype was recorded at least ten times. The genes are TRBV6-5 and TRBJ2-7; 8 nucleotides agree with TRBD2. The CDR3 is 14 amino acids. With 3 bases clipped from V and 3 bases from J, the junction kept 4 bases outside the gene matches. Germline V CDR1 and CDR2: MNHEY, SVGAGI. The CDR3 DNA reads TGTGCCAGCAGTTATGCCGGGACTAGCTACGAGCAGTACTTC. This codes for CASSYAGTSYEQYF.

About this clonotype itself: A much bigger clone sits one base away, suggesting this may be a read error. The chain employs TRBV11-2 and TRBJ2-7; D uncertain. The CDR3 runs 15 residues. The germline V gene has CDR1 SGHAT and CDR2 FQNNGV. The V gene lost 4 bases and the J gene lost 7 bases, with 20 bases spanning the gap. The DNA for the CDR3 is TGTGCCAGCAGCTCGATACCGAGCTCCTACAATGAGCAGTACTTC. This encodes CASSSIPSSYNEQYF.

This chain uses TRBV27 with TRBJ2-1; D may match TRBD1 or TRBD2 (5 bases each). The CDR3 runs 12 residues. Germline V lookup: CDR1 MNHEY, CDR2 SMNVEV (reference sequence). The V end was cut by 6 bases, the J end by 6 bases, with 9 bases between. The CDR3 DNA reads TGTGCCAGCAGCCCGGGGCTCAATGAGCAGTTCTTC. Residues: CASSPGLNEQFF.

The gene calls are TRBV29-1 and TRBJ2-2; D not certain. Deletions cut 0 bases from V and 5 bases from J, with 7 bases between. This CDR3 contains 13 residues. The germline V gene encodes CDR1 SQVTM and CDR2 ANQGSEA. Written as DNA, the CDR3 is TGCAGCGTTGAAGACCAAGAAACCGGGGAGCTGTTTTTT. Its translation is CSVEDQETGELFF.

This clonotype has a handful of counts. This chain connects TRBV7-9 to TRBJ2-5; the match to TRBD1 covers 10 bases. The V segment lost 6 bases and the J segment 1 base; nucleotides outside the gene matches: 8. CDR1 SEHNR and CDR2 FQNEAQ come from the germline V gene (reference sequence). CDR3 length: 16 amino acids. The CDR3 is CASSLGQGRVQETQYF. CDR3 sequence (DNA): TGTGCCAGCAGTCTGGGACAGGGGAGGGTCCAAGAGACCCAGTACTTC. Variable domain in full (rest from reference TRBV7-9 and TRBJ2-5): DTGVSQNPRHKITKRGQNVTFRCDPISEHNRLYWYRQTLGQGPEFLTYFQNEAQLEKSRLLSDRFSAERPKGSFSTLEIQRTEQGDSAMYLCASSLGQGRVQETQYFGPGTRLLVL.